A single sample is the source of the 20 T cell receptor beta chains below, sequenced in a study of CD8 T cells in ankylosing spondylitis. TCRdb called the 5' RACE reads again in MiXCR, with one record for every CDR3 protein. Of approximately 39,000 distinct CDR3 sequences detected, roughly 13% appear once; the ten largest clones hold 32%. Sequencing was done on a sample of synovial fluid, either unsorted or a sorted T cell fraction (not recorded which). The receptors derive from a male donor with ankylosing spondylitis.

This clonotype was detected many times. This chain joins TRBV7-9 and TRBJ2-1; TRBD2 agrees at 7 bases. Germline V gene data show CDR1 as SEHNR and CDR2 as FQNEAQ (reference sequence). The V and J ends lost 6 bases and 0 bases, in that order; junction bases with no gene match: 5. The CDR3 is made up of 15 amino acids. CDR3 in amino acids: CASRTGGSSYNEQFF. In nucleotides, the CDR3 is TGTGCCAGCAGAACGGGCGGGAGCTCCTACAATGAGCAGTTCTTC.

The V and J genes are TRBV12-3 or TRBV12-4 and TRBJ1-2; D gene ambiguous. Trimming left V 7 bases short and J 0 bases short, with 15 bases between. The CDR3 extends over 15 amino acids. The CDR3 nucleotides are TGTGCCAGCAACTCCTGGGCGTTAGCTAACTATGGCTACACCTTC. It codes for CASNSWALANYGYTF.

This clonotype occurred a few times. The genes are TRBV16 and TRBJ2-7; D is perhaps TRBD1 (5 bases). Germline CDR1 and CDR2: KGHSY and FQNENV. This CDR3 region has 15 residues. Trimming shortened V by 6 bases and J by 5 bases, and 20 bases separated the two germline ends. CDR3 loop: CASRKGFSGSDEQYF. The CDR3 DNA reads as TGTGCCAGCAGAAAGGGGTTCTCCGGATCGGACGAGCAGTACTTC.

This clonotype was observed many times. The CDR3 reads CASSFMRPNQPQHF. The CDR3 nucleotides are TGTGCCAGCAGTTTCATGAGGCCCAATCAGCCCCAGCATTTT. The genes are TRBV28 and TRBJ1-5, with D unclear. The CDR3 contains 14 residues. The V and J ends lost 3 bases and 3 bases respectively, with 9 bases between them. CDR1 is MDHEN and CDR2 is SYDVKM in the germline V gene.

This clonotype is medium-sized within its sample. V is TRBV2 and J is TRBJ1-1; D is ambiguous. Germline V gene sequence: CDR1 SNHLY, CDR2 FYNNEI. The CDR3 length is 15 residues. V gave up 6 bases and J gave up 5 bases, with 19 bases separating them. In DNA, the CDR3 is TGTGCCAGCAGCCTTTCCGGGTCCCGTGGGACTGAAGCTTTCTTT. Residues: CASSLSGSRGTEAFF.

This clonotype was counted many times. J is TRBJ1-5 and V is TRBV10-2, with D unresolved. The germline gives CDR1 WSHSY, CDR2 SAAADI. Trimming removed 3 bases at V and 0 bases at J, with 9 bases between. The CDR3 totals 15 residues. The CDR3 region has the DNA TGCGCCAGCAGTGAACGCGCTATTAGCAATCAGCCCCAGCATTTT. Encoded protein: CASSERAISNQPQHF.

V gene TRBV7-9 combines with J gene TRBJ2-3; 11 bases match TRBD1. This CDR3 is 17 amino acids long. After removal of 3 bases from V and 4 bases from J, the junction contained 9 bases not matched to a gene. CDR1 SEHNR and CDR2 FQNEAQ come from the germline V gene (reference sequence). The CDR3 spells CASSFTKGQGDPDTQYF. The CDR3 nucleotides read TGTGCCAGCAGCTTTACGAAGGGACAGGGGGACCCAGATACGCAGTATTTT.

Only a few counts were recorded for this clonotype. V is TRBV11-2 and J is TRBJ2-1; unclear D gene. The CDR3 is 14 residues long. Germline CDR1 reads SGHAT; CDR2 reads FQNNGV. V was shortened by 0 bases and J by 6 bases, with 9 bases between the two germline ends. CDR3 protein: CASSLEWGGNEQFF. In DNA form, the CDR3 reads TGTGCCAGCAGCTTAGAGTGGGGTGGCAATGAGCAGTTCTTC.

There are many counts of this clonotype. The rearrangement uses TRBV6-2 or TRBV6-3 and TRBJ2-7; D not resolved. Germline V lookup: CDR1 MNHEY, CDR2 SVGEGT. This CDR3 has 11 amino acids. V was trimmed by 2 bases and J by 3 bases, leaving 2 bases between them. As DNA, the CDR3 is TGTGCCAGCAGTTACCTCTACGAGCAGTACTTC. It codes for CASSYLYEQYF.

The sample holds many counts of this clonotype. V usage is TRBV10-3 and J usage is TRBJ1-1, with unresolved D. Germline CDR1 and CDR2: ENHRY and SYGVKD. Between the trimmed V and J ends, which lost 3 bases and 1 base, there was a span of 9 bases. The CDR3 contains 14 residues. The CDR3 nucleotides read TGTGCCATCAGTGAAATCTTAGAGAACACTGAAGCTTTCTTT. Residues: CAISEILENTEAFF.

This clonotype turned up a few times. The chain combines TRBV7-8 with TRBJ2-1, with 12 bases that match TRBD2. Germline V gene lookup returns CDR1 SGHVS and CDR2 FQNEAQ. The CDR3 has 16 residues. With V trimmed by 4 bases and J by 7 bases, 8 bases remained unmatched. The CDR3 protein is CASSSFTSGRRNEQFF. DNA of the CDR3: TGTGCCAGCAGCTCTTTTACTAGCGGGAGGAGGAATGAGCAGTTCTTC.

This clonotype was counted only a few times. The chain uses TRBV6-1 and TRBJ1-4; no reliable D call. This CDR3 has 15 amino acids. The V end was cut by 5 bases, the J end by 8 bases, with 18 bases between. Germline CDR1 and CDR2: MNHNS and SASEGT. The CDR3 protein is CASSPLPGIWEKLFF. The CDR3 DNA sequence: TGTGCCAGCAGTCCCTTGCCGGGGATATGGGAAAAACTGTTTTTT.

In this sample, this clonotype turned up a few times. The chain links TRBV7-2 to TRBJ1-5, with D possibly TRBD1 on 5 matching bases. The CDR3 has 15 amino acids. The V end lost 1 base, the J end lost 6 bases, and 13 bases lay between the germline ends. From germline, CDR1 is SGHTA and CDR2 FQGNSA. This CDR3 is CASSLGVREGQPQHF. As DNA, the CDR3 is TGTGCCAGCAGCTTAGGTGTCAGGGAAGGTCAGCCCCAGCATTTT.

A few counts support this clonotype. The chain recombines TRBV12-3 or TRBV12-4 with TRBJ2-1; TRBD2 matches at 8 bases. The CDR3 length is 15 residues. V dropped 7 bases and J dropped 1; count of bases not matched to a gene: 6. The CDR3, as DNA: TGTGCCAGCAAACTTAGCGGGACGTCCTACAATGAGCAGTTCTTC. Protein product: CASKLSGTSYNEQFF.

This clonotype was observed a handful of times. This rearrangement joins TRBV6-2 or TRBV6-3 to TRBJ1-4; D is uncertain. The germline CDR1 and CDR2 sequences are MNHEY and SVGEGT. Trimming took off 4 bases at V and 5 bases at J, with 11 bases between the two ends. There are 14 residues in the CDR3. The CDR3 spells CASSWKGENEKLFF. The CDR3 nucleotides are TGTGCCAGCAGTTGGAAAGGCGAAAATGAAAAACTGTTTTTT.

This clonotype was observed a handful of times. The rearrangement uses TRBV13 and TRBJ1-2; the D is unclear. CDR3 length: 12 amino acids. Trimming took off 5 bases at V and 9 bases at J, with 13 bases between the two ends. Germline V gene lookup returns CDR1 PRHDT and CDR2 FYEKMQ (reference sequence). CDR3 DNA: TGTGCCAGCAGCGAAAGGCCAGAGAGCTACACCTTC. Encoded protein: CASSERPESYTF.

The J gene is TRBJ2-7, the V gene TRBV12-3 or TRBV12-4, with D unclear. The V end lost 7 bases, the J end lost 5 bases, and 15 bases lay between the germline ends. CDR3 length equals 13 residues. Here the CDR3 DNA reads TGTGCCAGCAATTCGATAGATGAGGACGAGCAGTACTTC. It codes for CASNSIDEDEQYF.

There are many counts of this clonotype. The gene calls are TRBV5-1 and TRBJ2-1; either TRBD1 or TRBD2 may supply D (5 bases each). The length of the CDR3 is 14 residues. The V gene's germline CDR1 is SGHRS and CDR2 YFSETQ. V was cut by 5 bases and J by 7 bases, with 16 bases left in between. The CDR3 DNA reads TGCGCCAGCAGGGAGCTATCCAGGGAGAATGAGCAGTTCTTC. Translated, it gives CASRELSRENEQFF. The variable domain in full, with the rest retrieved from reference TRBV5-1 and TRBJ2-1, is KAGVTQTPRYLIKTRGQQVTLSCSPISGHRSVSWYQQTPGQGLQFLFEYFSETQRNKGNFPGRFSGRQFSNSRSEMNVSTLELGDSALYLCASRELSRENEQFFGPGTRLTVL.

The chain couples TRBV4-3 to TRBJ1-1; D is uncertain. CDR1 is LGHNA, CDR2 YSLEER, per germline. The length of the CDR3 is 12 residues. V was clipped by 0 bases and J by 14 bases, with 13 bases between them. In DNA form, the CDR3 reads TGCGCCAGCAGCCAAGAAGGGCAAACATACTTCTTT. Its translation is CASSQEGQTYFF.

There are many counts of this clonotype. V is TRBV3-1 and J is TRBJ2-7, with D unresolved. In germline, CDR1 is LGHDT, CDR2 YNNKEL (reference sequence). CDR3 size: 12 residues. V was cut by 1 base and J by 3 bases, with 4 bases left in between. DNA of the CDR3: TGTGCCAGCAGCCAAGGGGACTACGAGCAGTACTTC. Residues: CASSQGDYEQYF.